The TCR beta chain under discussion was sequenced for a study of CD8+CD57+ T cells in acquired aplastic anemia. Study background: CD4+ reads averaged about 11 million in healthy donors. Study outcomes and limitations: Simpson's diversity of CD8+ cells was not significantly different in patients compared with controls. Common to patients and controls were roughly 30 CD8+ CDR3 sequences.

The ends were cut back, 5 bases at V and 0 bases at J, with 5 bases in the middle. Per germline, CDR1 SQVTM and CDR2 ANQGSEA. This CDR3 comprises 13 residues. Genomic DNA provided the template from which TCR beta VDJ and CDR3 profiles were obtained. TCRdb independently ran MiXCR on the reads; one entry per CDR3 protein. Of some 190,000 distinct CDR3 sequences in the sample, about 53% were seen once. This clonotype has a count of ten or more. Its antigen is not identified. Sequenced: sorted CD4+, CD8+, or CD8+CD57+ T cells (not recorded which) from PBMCs. The rearrangement uses TRBV29-1 and TRBJ2-6, with D unclear. The sequence derives from a human donor in good health, serving as a control. The CDR3 spells CSVTLSGANVLTF. The DNA of the CDR3 is TGCAGCGTTACGCTCTCTGGGGCCAACGTCCTGACTTTC.